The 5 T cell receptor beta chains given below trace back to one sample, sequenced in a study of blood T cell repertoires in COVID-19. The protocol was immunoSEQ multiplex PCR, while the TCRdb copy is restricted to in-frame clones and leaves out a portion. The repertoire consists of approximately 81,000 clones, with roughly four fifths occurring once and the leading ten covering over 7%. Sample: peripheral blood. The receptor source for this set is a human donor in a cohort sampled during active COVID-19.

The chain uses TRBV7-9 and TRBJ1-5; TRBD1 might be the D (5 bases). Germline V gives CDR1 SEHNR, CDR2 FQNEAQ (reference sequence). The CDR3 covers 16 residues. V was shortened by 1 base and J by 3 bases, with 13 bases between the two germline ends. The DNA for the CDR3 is TGTGCCAGCAGCTTAGTCGGGGGGAAGGTCAATCAGCCCCAGCATTTT. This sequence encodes CASSLVGGKVNQPQHF.

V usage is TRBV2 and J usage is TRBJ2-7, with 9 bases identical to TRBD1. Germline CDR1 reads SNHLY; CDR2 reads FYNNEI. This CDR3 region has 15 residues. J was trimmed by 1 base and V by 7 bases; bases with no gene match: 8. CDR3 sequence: CASNEDRGISYEQYF. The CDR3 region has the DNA TGTGCCAGCAATGAGGACAGGGGAATTTCCTACGAGCAGTACTTC.

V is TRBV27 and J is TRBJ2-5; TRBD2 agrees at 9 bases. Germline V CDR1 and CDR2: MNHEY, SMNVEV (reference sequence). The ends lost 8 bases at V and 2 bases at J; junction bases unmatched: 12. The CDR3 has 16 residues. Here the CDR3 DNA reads TGTGCCAGCGGTTACGGCGGGGGGGCAGGACAAGAGACCCAGTACTTC. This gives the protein CASGYGGGAGQETQYF.

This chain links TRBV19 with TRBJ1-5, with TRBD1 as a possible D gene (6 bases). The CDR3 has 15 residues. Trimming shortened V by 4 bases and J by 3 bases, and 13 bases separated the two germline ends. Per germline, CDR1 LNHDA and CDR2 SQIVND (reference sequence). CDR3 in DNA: TGTGCCAGTAGTAAGGACAGTTTTTTCAATCAGCCCCAGCATTTT. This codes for CASSKDSFFNQPQHF.

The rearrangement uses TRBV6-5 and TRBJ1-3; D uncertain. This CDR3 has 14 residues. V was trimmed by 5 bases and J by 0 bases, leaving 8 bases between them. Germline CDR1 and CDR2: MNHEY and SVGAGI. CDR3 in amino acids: CASSRWPSGNTIYF. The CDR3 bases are TGTGCCAGCAGTCGTTGGCCCTCTGGAAACACCATATATTTT.